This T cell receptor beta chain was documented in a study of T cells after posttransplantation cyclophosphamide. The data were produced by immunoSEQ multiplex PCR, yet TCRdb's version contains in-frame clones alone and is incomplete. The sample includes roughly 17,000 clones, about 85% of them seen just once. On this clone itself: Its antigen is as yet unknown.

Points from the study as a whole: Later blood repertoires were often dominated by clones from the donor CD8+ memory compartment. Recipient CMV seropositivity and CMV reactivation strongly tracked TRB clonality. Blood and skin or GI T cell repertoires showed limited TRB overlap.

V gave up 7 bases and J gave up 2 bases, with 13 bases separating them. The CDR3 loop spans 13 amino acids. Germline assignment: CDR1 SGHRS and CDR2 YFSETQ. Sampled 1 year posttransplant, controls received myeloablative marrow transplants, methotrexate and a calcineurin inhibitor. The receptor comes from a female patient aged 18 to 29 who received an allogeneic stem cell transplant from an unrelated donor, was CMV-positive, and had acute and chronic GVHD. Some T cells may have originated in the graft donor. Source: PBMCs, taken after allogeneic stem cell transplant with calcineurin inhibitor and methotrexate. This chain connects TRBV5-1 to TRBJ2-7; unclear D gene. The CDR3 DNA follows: TGCGCCAGCGGCGAGGCTGGAGCCTACGAGCAGTACTTC. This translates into CASGEAGAYEQYF.